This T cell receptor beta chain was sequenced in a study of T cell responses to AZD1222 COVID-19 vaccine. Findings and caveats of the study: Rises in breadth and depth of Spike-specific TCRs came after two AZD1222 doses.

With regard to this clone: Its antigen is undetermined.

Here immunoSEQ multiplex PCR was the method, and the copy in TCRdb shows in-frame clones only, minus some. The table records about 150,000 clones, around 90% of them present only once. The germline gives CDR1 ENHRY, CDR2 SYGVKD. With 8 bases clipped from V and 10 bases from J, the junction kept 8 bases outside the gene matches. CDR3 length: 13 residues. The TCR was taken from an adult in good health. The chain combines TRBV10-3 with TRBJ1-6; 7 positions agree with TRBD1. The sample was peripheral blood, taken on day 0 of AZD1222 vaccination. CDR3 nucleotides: TGTGCCATCTCCGGGACAGTGGGGTCACCCCTCCACTTT. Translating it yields CAISGTVGSPLHF.